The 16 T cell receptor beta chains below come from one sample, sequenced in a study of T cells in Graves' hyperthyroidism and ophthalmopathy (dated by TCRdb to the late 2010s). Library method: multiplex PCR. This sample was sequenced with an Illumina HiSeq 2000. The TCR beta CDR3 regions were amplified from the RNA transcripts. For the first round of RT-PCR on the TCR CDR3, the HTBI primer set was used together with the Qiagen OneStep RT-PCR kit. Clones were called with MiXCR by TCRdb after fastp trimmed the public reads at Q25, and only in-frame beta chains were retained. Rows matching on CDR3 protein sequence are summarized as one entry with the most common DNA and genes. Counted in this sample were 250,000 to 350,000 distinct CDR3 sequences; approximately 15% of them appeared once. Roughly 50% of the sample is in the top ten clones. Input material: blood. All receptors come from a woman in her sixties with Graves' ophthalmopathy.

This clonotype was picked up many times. This CDR3 reads CASSPGITAADTQYF. CDR3 in DNA: TGCGCCAGCAGCCCGGGGATTACAGCAGCAGATACGCAGTATTTT. The chain carries TRBV4-1 and TRBJ2-3, with D perhaps matching TRBD2 (5 bases). The CDR3 has 15 amino acids. Germline V gene lookup returns CDR1 MGHRA and CDR2 YSYEKL. Trimming stripped 4 bases from V and 4 bases from J, with 15 bases between.

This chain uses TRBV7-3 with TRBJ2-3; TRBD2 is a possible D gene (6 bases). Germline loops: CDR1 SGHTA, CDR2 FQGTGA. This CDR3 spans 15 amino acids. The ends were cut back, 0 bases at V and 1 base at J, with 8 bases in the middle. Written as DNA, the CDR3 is TGTGCCAGCAGCTTAACCGGGGGACGCACAGATACGCAGTATTTT. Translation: CASSLTGGRTDTQYF. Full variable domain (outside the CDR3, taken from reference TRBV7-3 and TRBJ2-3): GAGVSQTPSNKVTEKGKYVELRCDPISGHTALYWYRQSLGQGPEFLIYFQGTGAADDSGLPNDRFFAVRPEGSVSTLKIQRTERGDSAVYLCASSLTGGRTDTQYFGPGTRLTVL.

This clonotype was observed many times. The CDR3 DNA reads as TGTGCCAGCAGCTGGACCGGGACGGTGGTAATGGAGACCCAGTACTTC. Its protein product is CASSWTGTVVMETQYF. The V and J genes are TRBV5-6 and TRBJ2-5; D tentatively reads TRBD1 or TRBD2 (5 bases each). This CDR3 is built from 16 residues. Germline CDR1 and CDR2: SGHDT and YYEEEE. Trimming pared 3 bases from V and 5 bases from J, leaving 20 bases between. Using reference TRBV5-6 and TRBJ2-5 for the parts outside the CDR3, the full variable domain is DAGVTQSPTHLIKTRGQQVTLRCSPKSGHDTVSWYQQALGQGPQFIFQYYEEEERQRGNFPDRFSGHQFPNYSSELNVNALLLGDSALYLCASSWTGTVVMETQYFGPGTRLLVL.

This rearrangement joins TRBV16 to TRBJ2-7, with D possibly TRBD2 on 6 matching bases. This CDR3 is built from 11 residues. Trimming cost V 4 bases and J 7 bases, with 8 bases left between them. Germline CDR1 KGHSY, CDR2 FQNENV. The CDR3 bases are TGTGCCAGCAGCCGGACTACTGAGCAGTACTTC. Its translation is CASSRTTEQYF.

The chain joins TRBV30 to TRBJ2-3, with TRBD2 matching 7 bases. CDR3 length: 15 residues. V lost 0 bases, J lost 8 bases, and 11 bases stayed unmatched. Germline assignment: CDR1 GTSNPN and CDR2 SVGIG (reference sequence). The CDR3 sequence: CAWSVWAGVGSTQYF. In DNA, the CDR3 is TGTGCCTGGAGTGTATGGGCGGGAGTAGGGAGTACGCAGTATTTT.

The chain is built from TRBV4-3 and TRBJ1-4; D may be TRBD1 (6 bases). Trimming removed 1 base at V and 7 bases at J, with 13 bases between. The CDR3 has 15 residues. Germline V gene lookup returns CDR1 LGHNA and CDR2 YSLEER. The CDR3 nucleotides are TGCGCCAGCAGCCAAGTTTGGGGGCTGGGTGAAAAACTGTTTTTT. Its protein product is CASSQVWGLGEKLFF.

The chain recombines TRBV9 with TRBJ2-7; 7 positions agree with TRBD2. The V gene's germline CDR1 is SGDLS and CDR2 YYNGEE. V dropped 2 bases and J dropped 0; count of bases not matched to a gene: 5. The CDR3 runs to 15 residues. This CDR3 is CASSVGGRASYEQYF. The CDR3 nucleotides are TGTGCCAGCAGCGTTGGTGGGAGGGCCTCCTACGAGCAGTACTTC.

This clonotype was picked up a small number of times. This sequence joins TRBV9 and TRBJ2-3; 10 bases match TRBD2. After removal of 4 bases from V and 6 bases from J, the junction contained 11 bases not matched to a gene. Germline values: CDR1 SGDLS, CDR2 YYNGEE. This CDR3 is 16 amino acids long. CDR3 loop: CASSSGSGGAPDTQYF. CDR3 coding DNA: TGTGCCAGCAGCTCAGGGAGCGGGGGGGCCCCCGATACGCAGTATTTT.

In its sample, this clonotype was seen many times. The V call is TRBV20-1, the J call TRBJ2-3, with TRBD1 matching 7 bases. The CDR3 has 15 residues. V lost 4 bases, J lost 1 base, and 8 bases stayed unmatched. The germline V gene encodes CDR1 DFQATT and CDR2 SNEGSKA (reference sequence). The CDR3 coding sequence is TGCAGTGCTATGCTTCGGGACAGTGGCACAGATACGCAGTATTTT. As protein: CSAMLRDSGTDTQYF.

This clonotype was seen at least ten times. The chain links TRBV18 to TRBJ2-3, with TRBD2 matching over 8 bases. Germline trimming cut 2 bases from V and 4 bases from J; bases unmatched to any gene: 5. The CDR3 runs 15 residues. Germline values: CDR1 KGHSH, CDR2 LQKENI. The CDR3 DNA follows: TGTGCCAGCTCACCAACGAGCGGGAGCGCAGATACGCAGTATTTT. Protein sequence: CASSPTSGSADTQYF.

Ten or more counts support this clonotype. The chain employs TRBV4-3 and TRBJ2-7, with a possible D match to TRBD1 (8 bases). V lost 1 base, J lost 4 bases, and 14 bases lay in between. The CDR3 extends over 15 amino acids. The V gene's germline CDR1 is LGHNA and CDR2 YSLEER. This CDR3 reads CASSQAQGEGYEQYF. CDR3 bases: TGCGCCAGCAGCCAAGCACAGGGGGAGGGTTACGAGCAGTACTTC.

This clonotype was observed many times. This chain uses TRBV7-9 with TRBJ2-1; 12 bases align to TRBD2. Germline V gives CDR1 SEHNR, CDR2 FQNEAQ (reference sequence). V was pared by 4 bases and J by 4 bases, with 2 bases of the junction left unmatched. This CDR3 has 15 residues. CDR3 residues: CASSWTSGDYNEQFF. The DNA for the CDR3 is TGTGCCAGCAGCTGGACTAGCGGGGATTACAATGAGCAGTTCTTC.

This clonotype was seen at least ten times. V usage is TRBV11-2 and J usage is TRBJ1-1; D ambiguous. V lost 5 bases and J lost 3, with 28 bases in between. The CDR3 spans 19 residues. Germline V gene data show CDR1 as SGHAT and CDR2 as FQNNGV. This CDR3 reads CASSPPFLPQTGRYTEAFF. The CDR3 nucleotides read TGTGCCAGCAGCCCCCCGTTTCTACCCCAAACCGGACGATACACTGAAGCTTTCTTT.

The CDR3 sequence is CASSLAFEFLAGTGGETQYF. The CDR3 nucleotides are TGTGCCAGCAGCTTAGCCTTTGAGTTTCTAGCGGGGACTGGCGGAGAGACCCAGTACTTC. The V gene is TRBV7-2, the J gene TRBJ2-5; TRBD2 aligns across 9 bases. The CDR3 loop spans 20 amino acids. Trimming removed 0 bases from V and 4 bases from J; junction bases left unmatched: 18. Germline V gene sequence: CDR1 SGHTA, CDR2 FQGNSA.

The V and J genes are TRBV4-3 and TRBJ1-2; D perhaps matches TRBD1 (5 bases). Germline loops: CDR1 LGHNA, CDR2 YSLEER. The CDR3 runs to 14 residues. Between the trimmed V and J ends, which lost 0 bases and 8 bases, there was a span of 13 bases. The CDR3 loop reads CASSQEVQGRGYTF. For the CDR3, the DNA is TGCGCCAGCAGCCAAGAAGTCCAGGGTCGAGGCTACACCTTC.

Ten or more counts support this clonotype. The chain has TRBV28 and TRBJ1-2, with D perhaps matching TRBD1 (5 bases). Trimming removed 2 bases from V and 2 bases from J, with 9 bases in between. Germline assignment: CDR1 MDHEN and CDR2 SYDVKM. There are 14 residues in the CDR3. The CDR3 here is CASSLQGINYGYTF. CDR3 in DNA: TGTGCCAGCAGTTTACAGGGAATCAACTATGGCTACACCTTC.